This T cell receptor (beta chain) emerged from a study of T cells in Graves' hyperthyroidism and ophthalmopathy. CDR1 SGHTA and CDR2 FQGNSA come from the germline V gene. The CDR3 runs to 14 residues. The ends were cut back, 1 base at V and 4 bases at J, with 10 bases in the middle. This clonotype turned up a few times. Amplification yielded TCR beta CDR3 regions, with RNA transcripts as the source. HTBI primers were employed in a first-round RT-PCR of the TCR CDR3. A single record per CDR3 protein comes from TCRdb applying MiXCR to the multiplex PCR reads. This repertoire shows hundreds of thousands of distinct CDR3 sequences, about 20% found once; its top ten account for about 50%.

The sequencing sample was made of blood. The gene calls are TRBV7-2 and TRBJ1-2; D uncertain. The receptor was isolated from a man aged 40-55 years with Graves' ophthalmopathy. The CDR3 reads CASSLEPGAYGYTF. In nucleotides, the CDR3 is TGTGCCAGCAGCTTAGAGCCCGGTGCCTATGGCTACACCTTC.